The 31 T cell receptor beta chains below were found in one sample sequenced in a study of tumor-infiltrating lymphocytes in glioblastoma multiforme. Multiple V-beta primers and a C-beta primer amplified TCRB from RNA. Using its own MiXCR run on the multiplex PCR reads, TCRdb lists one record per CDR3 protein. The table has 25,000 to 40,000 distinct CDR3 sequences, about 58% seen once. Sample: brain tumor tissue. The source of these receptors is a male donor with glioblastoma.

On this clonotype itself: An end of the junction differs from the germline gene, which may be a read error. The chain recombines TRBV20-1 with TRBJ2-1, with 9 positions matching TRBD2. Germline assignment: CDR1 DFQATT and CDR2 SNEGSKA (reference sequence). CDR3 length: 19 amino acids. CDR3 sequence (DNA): TGCAGTGCTAGAGATCTCGGTCTAGCGGGAACAAGCTCCTACAATGATCAGTTCTTC. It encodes CSARDLGLAGTSSYNDQFF.

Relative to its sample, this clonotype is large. The CDR3 region has the DNA TGTGCCAGCAGCCCAGACAGTGCCGAGCAGTTCTTC. Amino acid sequence: CASSPDSAEQFF. The J gene is TRBJ2-1, the V gene TRBV11-2; TRBD1 is a possible D gene (5 bases). The germline CDR1 and CDR2 sequences are SGHAT and FQNNGV. The CDR3 has 12 residues. V dropped 5 bases and J dropped 10 bases, with 12 bases sitting between them.

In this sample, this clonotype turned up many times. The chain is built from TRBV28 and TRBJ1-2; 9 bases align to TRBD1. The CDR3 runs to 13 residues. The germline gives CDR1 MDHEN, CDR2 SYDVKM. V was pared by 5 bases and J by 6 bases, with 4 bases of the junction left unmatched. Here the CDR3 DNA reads TGTGCCAGCAGTCCCGGACAGGGGAATGGCTACACCTTC. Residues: CASSPGQGNGYTF.

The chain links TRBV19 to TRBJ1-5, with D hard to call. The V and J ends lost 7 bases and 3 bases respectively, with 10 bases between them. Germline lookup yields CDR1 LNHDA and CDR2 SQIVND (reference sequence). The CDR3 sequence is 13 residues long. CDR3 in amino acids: CASMRIFNQPQHF. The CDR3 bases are TGTGCCAGTATGCGGATTTTCAATCAGCCCCAGCATTTT.

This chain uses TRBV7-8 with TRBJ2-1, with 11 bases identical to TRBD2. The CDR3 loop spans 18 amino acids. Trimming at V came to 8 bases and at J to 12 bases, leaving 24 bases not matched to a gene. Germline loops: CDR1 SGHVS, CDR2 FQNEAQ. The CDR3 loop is CASGVAGGIAGGTGGQFF. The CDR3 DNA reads TGTGCCAGCGGCGTAGCTGGTGGAATAGCGGGAGGGACCGGGGGGCAGTTCTTC.

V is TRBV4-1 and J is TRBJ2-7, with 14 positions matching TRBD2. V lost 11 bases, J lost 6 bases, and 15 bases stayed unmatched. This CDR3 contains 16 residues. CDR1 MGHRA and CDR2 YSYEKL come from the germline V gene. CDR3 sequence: CAGIQGGLAGAGEQYF. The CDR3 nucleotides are TGCGCCGGCATCCAAGGGGGACTAGCGGGAGCGGGCGAGCAGTACTTC.

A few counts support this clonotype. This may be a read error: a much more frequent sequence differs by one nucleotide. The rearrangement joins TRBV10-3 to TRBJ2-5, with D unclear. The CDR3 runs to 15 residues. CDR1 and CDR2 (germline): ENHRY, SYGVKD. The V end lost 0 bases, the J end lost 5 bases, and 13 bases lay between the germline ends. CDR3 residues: CAISESNRRHETQYF. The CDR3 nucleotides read TGTGCCATCAGTGAGTCGAATCGGCGGCATGAGACCCAGTACTTC.

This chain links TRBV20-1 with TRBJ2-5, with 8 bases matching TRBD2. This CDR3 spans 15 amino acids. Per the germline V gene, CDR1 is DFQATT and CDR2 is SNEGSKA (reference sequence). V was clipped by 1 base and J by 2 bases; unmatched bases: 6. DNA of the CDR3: TGCAGTGCTAGAGTTGGGCGGGAGGCTCAAGAGACCCAGTACTTC. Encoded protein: CSARVGREAQETQYF.

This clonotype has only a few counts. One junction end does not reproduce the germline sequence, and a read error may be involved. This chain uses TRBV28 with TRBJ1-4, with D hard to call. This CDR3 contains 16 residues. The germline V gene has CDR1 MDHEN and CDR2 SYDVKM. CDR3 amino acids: CASSSLALEGNEKLFF. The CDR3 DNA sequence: TGTGCCAGCAGTTCCCTTGCCCTGGAGGGTAATGAAAAACTGTTCTTT. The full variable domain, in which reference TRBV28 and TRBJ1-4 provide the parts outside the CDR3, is DVKVTQSSRYLVKRTGEKVFLECVQDMDHENMFWYRQDPGLGLRLIYFSYDVKMKEKGDIPEGYSVSREKKERFSLILESASTNQTSMYLCASSSLALEGNEKLFFGSGTQLSVL.

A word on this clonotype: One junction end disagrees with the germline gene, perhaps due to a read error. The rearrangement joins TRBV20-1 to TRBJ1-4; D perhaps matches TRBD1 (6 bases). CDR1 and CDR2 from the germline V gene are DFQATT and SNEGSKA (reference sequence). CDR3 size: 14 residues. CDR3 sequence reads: CSTRMGHGNEKLFF. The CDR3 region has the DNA TGCAGTACTAGGATGGGACACGGTAATGAAAAACTGTTTTTT.

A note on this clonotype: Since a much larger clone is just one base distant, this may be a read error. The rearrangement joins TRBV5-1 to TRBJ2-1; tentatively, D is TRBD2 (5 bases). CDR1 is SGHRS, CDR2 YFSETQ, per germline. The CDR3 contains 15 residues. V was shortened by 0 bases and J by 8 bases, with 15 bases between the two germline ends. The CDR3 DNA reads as TGCGCCAGCAGCTTGGACGGGATTAGTCTGTATGAGCAGTTCTTC. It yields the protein CASSLDGISLYEQFF.

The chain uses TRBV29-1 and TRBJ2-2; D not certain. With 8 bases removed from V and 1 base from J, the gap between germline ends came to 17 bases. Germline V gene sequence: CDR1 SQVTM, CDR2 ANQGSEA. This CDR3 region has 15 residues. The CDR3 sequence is CSLSGSGKNTGELFF. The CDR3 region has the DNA TGCAGCCTTAGTGGTTCAGGCAAGAACACCGGGGAGCTGTTTTTT.

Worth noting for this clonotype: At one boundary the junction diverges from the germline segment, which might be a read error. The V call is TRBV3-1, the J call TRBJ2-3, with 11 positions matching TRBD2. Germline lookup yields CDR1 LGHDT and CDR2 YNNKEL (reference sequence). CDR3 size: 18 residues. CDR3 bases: TGTGCCAGCAGCCAAGTAGGATTGTCTAGCGGGAGGACAGATACGCGGTATTTT. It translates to CASSQVGLSSGRTDTRYF.

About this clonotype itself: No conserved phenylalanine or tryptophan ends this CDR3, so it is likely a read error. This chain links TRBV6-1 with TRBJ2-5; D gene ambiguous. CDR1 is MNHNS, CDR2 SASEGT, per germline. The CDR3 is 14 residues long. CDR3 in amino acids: CTSSEPQEQETQYS. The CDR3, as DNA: TGTACCAGCAGTGAACCCCAGGAGCAAGAGACCCAGTACTCC.

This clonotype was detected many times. This chain's CDR3 is CASSLLGKPEAFF. The CDR3, as DNA: TGTGCCAGCAGTTTACTCGGTAAGCCTGAAGCTTTCTTT. J is TRBJ1-1 and V is TRBV28, with D unclear. CDR3 size: 13 residues. The germline CDR1 and CDR2 sequences are MDHEN and SYDVKM. The germline V and J ends were trimmed by 2 bases and 6 bases, with 10 bases remaining between them.

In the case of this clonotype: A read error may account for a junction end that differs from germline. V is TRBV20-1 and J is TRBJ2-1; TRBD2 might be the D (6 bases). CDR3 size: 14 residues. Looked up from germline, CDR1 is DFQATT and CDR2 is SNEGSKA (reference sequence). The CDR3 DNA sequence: TGCAGTGCAACCCAGCGGGCGGGATACAACGAGCAGTTCTTC. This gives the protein CSATQRAGYNEQFF.

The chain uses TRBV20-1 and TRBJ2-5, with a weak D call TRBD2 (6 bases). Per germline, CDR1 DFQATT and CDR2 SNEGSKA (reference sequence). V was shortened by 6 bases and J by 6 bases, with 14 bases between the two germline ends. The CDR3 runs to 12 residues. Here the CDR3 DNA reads TGCAGTGCCCCGGGACTCAAAAAGACCCAGTACTTC. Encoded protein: CSAPGLKKTQYF.

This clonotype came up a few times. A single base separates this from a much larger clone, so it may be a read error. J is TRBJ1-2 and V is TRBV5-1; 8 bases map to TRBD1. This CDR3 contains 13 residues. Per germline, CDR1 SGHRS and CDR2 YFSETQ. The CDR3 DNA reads TGCGCCACCAGCTCGGGACAGGCCTATGGCTACACCTTC. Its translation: CATSSGQAYGYTF.

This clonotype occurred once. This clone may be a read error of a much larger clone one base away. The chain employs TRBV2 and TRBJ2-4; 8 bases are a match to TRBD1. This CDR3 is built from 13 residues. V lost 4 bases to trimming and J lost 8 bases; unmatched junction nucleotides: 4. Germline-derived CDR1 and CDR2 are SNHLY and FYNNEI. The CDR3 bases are TGTGCCAGCAGTGGACAGGGGACGGACATTCAGTACTTC. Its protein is CASSGQGTDIQYF.

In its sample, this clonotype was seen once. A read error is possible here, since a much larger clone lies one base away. For the CDR3, the DNA is TGTGCCAGCAATTTGGGGGGGGCGGTTGAGCAGTTCTTC. Translation: CASNLGGAVEQFF. The chain recombines TRBV28 with TRBJ2-1; D perhaps matches TRBD2 (7 bases). Trimming left V 7 bases short and J 9 bases short, with 16 bases between. The CDR3 loop spans 13 amino acids. CDR1 and CDR2 (germline): MDHEN, SYDVKM.

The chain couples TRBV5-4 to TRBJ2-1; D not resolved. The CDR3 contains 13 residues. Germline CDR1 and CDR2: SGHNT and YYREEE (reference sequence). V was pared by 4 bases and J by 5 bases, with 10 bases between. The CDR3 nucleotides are TGTGCCAGCAGCCTGACACGGAACAATGAGCAGTTCTTC. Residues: CASSLTRNNEQFF. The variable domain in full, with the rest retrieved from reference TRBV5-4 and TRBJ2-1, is ETGVTQSPTHLIKTRGQQVTLRCSSQSGHNTVSWYQQALGQGPQFIFQYYREEENGRGNFPPRFSGLQFPNYSSELNVNALELDDSALYLCASSLTRNNEQFFGPGTRLTVL.

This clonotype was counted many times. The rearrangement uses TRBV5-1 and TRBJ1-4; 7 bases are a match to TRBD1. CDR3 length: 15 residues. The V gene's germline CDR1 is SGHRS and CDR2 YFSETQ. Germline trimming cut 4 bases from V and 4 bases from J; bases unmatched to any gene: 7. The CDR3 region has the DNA TGCGCCAGCAGCATACAGGGGAACCTTAATGAAAAACTGTTTTTT. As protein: CASSIQGNLNEKLFF.

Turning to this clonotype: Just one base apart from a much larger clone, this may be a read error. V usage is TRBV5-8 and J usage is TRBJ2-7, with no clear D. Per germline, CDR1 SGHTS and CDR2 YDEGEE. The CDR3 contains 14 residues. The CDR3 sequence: CAISQTWGDDEQYF. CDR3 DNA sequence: TGTGCCATCAGCCAGACCTGGGGTGACGACGAGCAGTACTTC.

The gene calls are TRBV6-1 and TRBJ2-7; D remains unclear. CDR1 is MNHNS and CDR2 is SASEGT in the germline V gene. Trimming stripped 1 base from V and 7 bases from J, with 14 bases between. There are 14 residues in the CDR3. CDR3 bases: TGTGCCAGCAGTGAAGAGCCAGATCCCCTTGAGCAGTACTTC. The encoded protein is CASSEEPDPLEQYF.

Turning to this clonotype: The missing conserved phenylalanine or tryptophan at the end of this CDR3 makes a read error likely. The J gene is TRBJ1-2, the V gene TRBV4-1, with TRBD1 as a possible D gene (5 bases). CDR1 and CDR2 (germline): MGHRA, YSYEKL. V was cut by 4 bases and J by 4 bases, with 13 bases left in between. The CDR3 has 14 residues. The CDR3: CASSRTQEGYGYTL. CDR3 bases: TGCGCCAGCAGCCGAACACAGGAGGGCTATGGCTACACCCTC.

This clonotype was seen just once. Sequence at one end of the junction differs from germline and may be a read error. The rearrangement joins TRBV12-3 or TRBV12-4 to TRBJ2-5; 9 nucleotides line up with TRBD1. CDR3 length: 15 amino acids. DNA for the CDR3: TGTGCCAGCAGTGGCCCGACAGGGGGGGTAGAGACCCAGCACTTC. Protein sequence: CASSGPTGGVETQHF.

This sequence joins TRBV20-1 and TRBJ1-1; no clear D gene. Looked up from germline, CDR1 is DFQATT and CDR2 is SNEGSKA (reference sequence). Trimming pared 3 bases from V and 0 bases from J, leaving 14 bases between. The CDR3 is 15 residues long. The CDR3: CSAREGRQMNTEAFF. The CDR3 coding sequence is TGCAGTGCTAGGGAAGGACGGCAGATGAACACTGAAGCTTTCTTT.

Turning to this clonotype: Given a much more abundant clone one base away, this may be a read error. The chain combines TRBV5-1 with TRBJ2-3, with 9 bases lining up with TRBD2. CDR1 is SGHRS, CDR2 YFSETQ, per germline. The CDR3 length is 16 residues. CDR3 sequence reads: CTSSPFGGRATDTQYF. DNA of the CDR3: TGCACCAGCAGCCCGTTTGGCGGGAGGGCCACAGATACGCAGTATTTT.

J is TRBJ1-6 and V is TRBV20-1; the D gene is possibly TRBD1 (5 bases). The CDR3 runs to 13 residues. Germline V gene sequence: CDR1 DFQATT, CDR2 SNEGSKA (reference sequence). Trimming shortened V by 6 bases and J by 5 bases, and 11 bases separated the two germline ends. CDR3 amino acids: CSASEDNNSPLHF. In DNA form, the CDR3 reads TGCAGTGCCAGCGAGGACAATAATTCACCCCTCCACTTT.

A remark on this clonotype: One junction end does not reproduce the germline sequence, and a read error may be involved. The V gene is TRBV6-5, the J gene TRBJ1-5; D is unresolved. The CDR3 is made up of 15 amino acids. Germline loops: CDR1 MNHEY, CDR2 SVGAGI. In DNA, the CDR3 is TGTGTCAGCAAGAGTAGGCAGCGTGCCAATCAGCCCCGGCATTTT. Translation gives CVSKSRQRANQPRHF.

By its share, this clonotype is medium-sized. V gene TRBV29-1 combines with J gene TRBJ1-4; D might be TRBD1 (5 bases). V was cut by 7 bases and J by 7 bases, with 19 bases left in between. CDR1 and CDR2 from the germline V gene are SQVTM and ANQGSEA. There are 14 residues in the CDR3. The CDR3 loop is CSAVTGVNAEKLFF. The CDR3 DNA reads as TGCAGCGCCGTAACAGGAGTGAATGCTGAAAAACTGTTTTTT.